This T cell receptor beta chain was sequenced during a study of blood T cells in healthy people across ages. Study at large: The template switching approach captured approximately one barcoded beta molecule for every two T cells. Study-wide results and limits: More naive CD4+ cells and higher diversity marked long-lived donors relative to aged donors.

V gave up 2 bases and J gave up 0 bases; unmatched junction bases: 3. Germline values: CDR1 DFQATT, CDR2 SNEGSKA (reference sequence). This CDR3 is built from 15 residues. It was with a sample-barcoded 5' primer and a J-beta primer mix that a second PCR of about 6 to 12 cycles was run. Using its own MiXCR run on the 5' RACE reads, TCRdb lists one record per CDR3 protein. The sample has over 1,200,000 distinct CDR3 sequences, roughly 60% seen once; the top ten hold over 5%. To note about this clonotype: The target antigen is unknown.

Peripheral blood samples of 9 to 10 milliliters were drawn from each donor. Specimen: blood. This rearrangement joins TRBV20-1 to TRBJ1-2, with TRBD1 matching 10 bases. The clonotype originates from a man between 18 and 35 years old in good health. The CDR3 reads CSARLGTGANYGYTF. CDR3 in DNA: TGCAGTGCTAGACTAGGGACAGGGGCTAACTATGGCTACACCTTC.